Shown below are 19 T cell receptor beta chains from a single sample sequenced in a study of T cells after yellow fever vaccination (dated by TCRdb to about 2019). Taken with the paper, the label for treatment or condition translates to: live attenuated yellow fever vaccine strain. The protocol used for the library was 5' RACE. These reads were obtained on an Illumina NovaSeq 6000. TCRdb reanalyzed the raw reads on its own, using fastp at Q25 for trimming and MiXCR for clone calling, and kept in-frame beta chains. Entries that share a CDR3 protein sequence are merged under the most common genes and DNA. Counted in this sample were approximately 130,000 distinct CDR3 sequences; roughly 15% of them appeared once. 35% to 45% of the sample rests with the top ten. Here the sequenced sample was CD8+ T cells sorted from PBMCs, taken 5 days after the yellow fever booster vaccination. Every receptor here comes from a man aged 18 to 29 who received the YFV17D yellow fever vaccine.

This clonotype has more than one count but fewer than ten. The chain combines TRBV20-1 with TRBJ2-2; no firm D call. Germline CDR1 reads DFQATT; CDR2 reads SNEGSKA (reference sequence). This CDR3 spans 13 amino acids. The germline V and J ends were trimmed by 3 bases and 5 bases, with 10 bases remaining between them. In DNA, the CDR3 is TGCAGTGCTAGTCGATTGGGGACCGGGGAGCTGTTTTTT. Translated: CSASRLGTGELFF.

The chain joins TRBV28 to TRBJ2-3, with TRBD2 matching over 15 bases. The CDR3 runs to 17 residues. CDR1 MDHEN and CDR2 SYDVKM come from the germline V gene. V was clipped by 7 bases and J by 3 bases; unmatched bases: 8. The CDR3 here is CASKPGLAGGGTDTQYF. CDR3 coding DNA: TGTGCCAGCAAACCGGGACTAGCGGGGGGAGGTACAGATACGCAGTATTTT.

This chain uses TRBV7-2 with TRBJ2-1; TRBD2 aligns across 10 bases. The CDR3 length is 15 residues. With 5 bases clipped from V and 7 bases from J, the junction kept 8 bases outside the gene matches. Per the germline V gene, CDR1 is SGHTA and CDR2 is FQGNSA. The CDR3 loop is CASSPPNSGGNEQFF. The CDR3 DNA reads as TGTGCCAGCAGCCCCCCGAATAGCGGGGGGAATGAGCAGTTCTTC.

This clonotype was picked up a small number of times. The chain couples TRBV29-1 to TRBJ2-7; D is possibly TRBD2 (5 bases). Trimming removed 5 bases from V and 2 bases from J, with 16 bases in between. Germline V gene lookup returns CDR1 SQVTM and CDR2 ANQGSEA. CDR3 length equals 14 residues. CDR3 nucleotides: TGCAGCGTTATCGCCGTTGGGAGCGCCTACGAGCAGTACTTC. This translates into CSVIAVGSAYEQYF.

This rearrangement joins TRBV12-3 or TRBV12-4 to TRBJ1-4; 8 nucleotides line up with TRBD1. V shed 1 base and J 6 bases; nucleotides not matched to a gene: 4. The CDR3 consists of 15 residues. CDR3 protein: CASSLGPGGYEKLFF. The CDR3 coding sequence is TGTGCCAGCAGTTTAGGCCCAGGGGGCTATGAAAAACTGTTTTTT.

The chain couples TRBV5-8 to TRBJ2-7; D gene ambiguous. V shed 0 bases and J shed 3 bases, with 7 bases lying between them. CDR3 length equals 13 residues. In germline, CDR1 is SGHTS, CDR2 YDEGEE. CDR3 nucleotides: TGTGCCAGCAGCTTGGCCAACAGCTACGAGCAGTACGTC. Its translation is CASSLANSYEQYV.

The chain combines TRBV20-1 with TRBJ2-7; D is perhaps TRBD1 or TRBD2 (5 bases each). This CDR3 comprises 13 residues. Per germline, CDR1 DFQATT and CDR2 SNEGSKA (reference sequence). Trimming removed 0 bases from V and 2 bases from J, with 8 bases in between. This CDR3 reads CSARDRETYEQYV. DNA for the CDR3: TGCAGTGCTAGAGACAGGGAGACCTACGAGCAGTACGTC.

Concerning this clonotype itself: At one end the junction does not follow the germline gene, possibly because of a read error. The chain uses TRBV4-3 and TRBJ2-1, with 9 bases that match TRBD2. Germline V gene data show CDR1 as LGHNA and CDR2 as YSLEER. This CDR3 is 17 amino acids long. The CDR3 region has the DNA TGCGCCAGCAGCCAAGAAATGGGCGGGGGGGTCCTGAATGAGCAGTTCTTT. This encodes CASSQEMGGGVLNEQFF.

This clonotype was picked up a small number of times. The chain joins TRBV4-1 to TRBJ2-7, with a weak D call TRBD1 (5 bases). Germline V gene sequence: CDR1 MGHRA, CDR2 YSYEKL. The CDR3 runs to 16 residues. The germline V and J ends were trimmed by 4 bases and 0 bases, with 16 bases remaining between them. In DNA, the CDR3 is TGCGCCAGCAGCCCTCAGGGTACGGGTCTCTCCTACGAGCAGTACTTC. It encodes CASSPQGTGLSYEQYF.

This clonotype was seen only a few times. V gene TRBV12-5 combines with J gene TRBJ2-5, with TRBD1 as a possible D gene (6 bases). The CDR3 has 14 residues. Trimming left V 10 bases short and J 4 bases short, with 19 bases between. CDR1 and CDR2 from the germline V gene are LGHNT and FRNRAP. CDR3 sequence (DNA): TGTGCTACTAGAACAGGGATCCAAGGAGAGACCCAGTACTTC. Its protein is CATRTGIQGETQYF. The entire variable domain, with the rest obtained from reference TRBV12-5 and TRBJ2-5, is as follows: DARVTQTPRHKVTEMGQEVTMRCQPILGHNTVFWYRQTMMQGLELLAYFRNRAPLDDSGMPKDRFSAEMPDATLATLKIQPSEPRDSAVYFCATRTGIQGETQYFGPGTRLLVL.

This clonotype was counted a few times. In DNA, the CDR3 is TGTGCCAGCAGCCCCGAGGGACAAGTCACCGGGGAGCTGTTTTTT. Its protein product is CASSPEGQVTGELFF. The genes are TRBV5-6 and TRBJ2-2, with D possibly TRBD1 on 6 matching bases. This CDR3 has 15 residues. Trimming took 4 bases from V and 4 from J, leaving 14 bases between them. Germline V gives CDR1 SGHDT, CDR2 YYEEEE.

This clonotype has a handful of counts. The J gene is TRBJ2-3, the V gene TRBV4-1; D might be TRBD1 (6 bases). CDR1 is MGHRA and CDR2 is YSYEKL in the germline V gene. This CDR3 has 16 amino acids. Trimming removed 0 bases at V and 13 bases at J, with 23 bases between. CDR3 loop: CASSQEGSLGSPGEYF. The CDR3 region has the DNA TGCGCCAGCAGCCAAGAGGGTAGCCTGGGGAGTCCAGGGGAGTATTTT.

This clonotype was seen a few times. The genes are TRBV20-1 and TRBJ2-5; maybe TRBD1 (6 bases). Trimming pared 5 bases from V and 3 bases from J, leaving 7 bases between. The CDR3 extends over 11 amino acids. Germline V CDR1 and CDR2: DFQATT, SNEGSKA (reference sequence). For the CDR3, the DNA is TGCAGTGCTGACAGGAAAGAGACCCAGTACTTC. Protein product: CSADRKETQYF.

The rearrangement uses TRBV5-1 and TRBJ2-7; D not certain. The germline V and J ends were trimmed by 10 bases and 4 bases, with 9 bases remaining between them. CDR3 length: 10 amino acids. Germline V gene sequence: CDR1 SGHRS, CDR2 YFSETQ. CDR3 in DNA: TGCGCCCCAACAGATTACGAGCAGTACGTC. This codes for CAPTDYEQYV.

This clonotype has more than one count but fewer than ten. The rearrangement joins TRBV20-1 to TRBJ2-7; 15 bases map to TRBD2. The germline CDR1 and CDR2 sequences are DFQATT and SNEGSKA (reference sequence). Losses at the gene ends were 3 bases for V and 5 bases for J; bases not matched to a gene: 11. The CDR3 has 17 amino acids. The CDR3 sequence: CSARGLAGGSIRDEQYV. The DNA for the CDR3 is TGCAGTGCTAGGGGACTAGCGGGGGGATCGATTAGGGACGAGCAGTACGTC.

The chain uses TRBV7-2 and TRBJ2-7; D possibly corresponds to TRBD2 (6 bases). From germline, CDR1 is SGHTA and CDR2 FQGNSA. V was pared by 0 bases and J by 2 bases, with 14 bases between. The CDR3 length is 16 residues. CDR3 in amino acids: CASSLALAPPTYEQYF. Written as DNA, the CDR3 is TGTGCCAGCAGCTTAGCCCTAGCGCCGCCTACCTACGAGCAGTACTTC.

This clonotype has a handful of counts. The chain links TRBV4-3 to TRBJ1-6, with D perhaps matching TRBD1 (5 bases). The CDR3 has 16 amino acids. Germline V gives CDR1 LGHNA, CDR2 YSLEER. V lost 2 bases to trimming and J lost 4 bases, with 12 bases between them. The CDR3: CASSQRGESYNSPLHF. In nucleotides, the CDR3 is TGCGCCAGCAGCCAACGGGGGGAATCATATAATTCACCCCTCCACTTT.

This clonotype was seen ten or more times. The gene calls are TRBV7-9 and TRBJ1-1; D is possibly TRBD1 (5 bases). V shed 1 base and J shed 1 base, with 7 bases lying between them. The CDR3 runs 14 residues. In germline, CDR1 is SEHNR, CDR2 FQNEAQ (reference sequence). The CDR3 is CASSLGQGNTEAFF. In DNA form, the CDR3 reads TGTGCCAGCAGCTTAGGTCAGGGGAACACTGAAGCTTTCTTT.

The chain employs TRBV3-1 and TRBJ1-6, with no clear D. Germline V gene sequence: CDR1 LGHDT, CDR2 YNNKEL (reference sequence). Trimming shortened V by 1 base and J by 7 bases, and 14 bases separated the two germline ends. The length of the CDR3 is 16 residues. The CDR3 region has the DNA TGTGCCAGCAGCCAAGGGTTGTTTACGGCCAATTCACCCCTCCACTTT. It specifies CASSQGLFTANSPLHF.